This T cell receptor beta chain was identified during a study of blood T cell repertoires in COVID-19. Per the study methods: Amplification with reference gene primers provided the estimates of nucleated cell counts. Sequencing used immunoSEQ multiplex PCR; TCRdb keeps in-frame clones, though not all of them. D and trimming come from the DNA, and the V and J calls and clone size come from that table. The table has over 200,000 clones, 70% to 90% seen once. This clone occurred a few times. Sequenced: peripheral blood. This TCR derives from a woman in her sixties or seventies with active or convalescent COVID-19.

The CDR3: CASSPLNEKLFF. The CDR3 DNA follows: TGTGCCAGCAGCCCCTTGAATGAAAAACTGTTTTTT. The rearrangement joins TRBV7-6 to TRBJ1-4; D is undetermined. Germline CDR1 reads SGHVS; CDR2 reads FNYEAQ. The CDR3 is 12 residues long. V shed 5 bases and J shed 5 bases, with 6 bases lying between them.